These 18 T cell receptor beta chains came from one sample sequenced in a study of early T cells in non-severe SARS-CoV-2 infection (dated by TCRdb to 2020 to 2023). To prepare the library, 5' RACE was applied. The instrument given in TCRdb is NextSeq 500. TCRdb reran the public reads through fastp at Q25 and MiXCR, keeping productive beta chains. Rows merge per CDR3 protein into single entries with the most common DNA and genes. The sample contains tens of thousands of distinct CDR3 sequences, 3% to 4.5% of them found a single time. The top ten hold approximately 9.1% of the sample. The source material was whole blood. The source is an adult who was a healthcare worker with PCR-confirmed SARS-CoV-2 infection or an uninfected control (not recorded which).

The table lists this clonotype with many counts. The CDR3 DNA reads as TGCAGTGCTAGACCGGGACTAGCGGGAGAGACGAACACCGGGGAGCTGTTTTTT. This translates into CSARPGLAGETNTGELFF. The chain joins TRBV20-1 to TRBJ2-2, with TRBD2 matching 14 bases. The germline CDR1 and CDR2 sequences are DFQATT and SNEGSKA (reference sequence). The J segment lost 0 bases and the V segment lost 2 bases, leaving 5 bases of the junction unmatched. This CDR3 spans 18 amino acids.

In the case of this clonotype: A read error may be the cause here, since a much bigger clone is one base away. The V and J genes are TRBV18 and TRBJ2-2; TRBD2 agrees at 9 bases. The length of the CDR3 is 17 residues. Looked up from germline, CDR1 is KGHSH and CDR2 is LQKENI. The CDR3, as DNA: TGTGCCAGCTCACGACTTCCTAGGACTAGCGATCCCGGGGAGCCGTTTTTT. The encoded protein is CASSRLPRTSDPGEPFF.

Many counts were recorded for this clonotype. The rearrangement joins TRBV20-1 to TRBJ2-7; tentatively, D is TRBD1 (5 bases). V lost 6 bases and J 3 bases, leaving 15 bases between the germline ends. The CDR3 extends over 13 amino acids. CDR1 and CDR2 from the germline V gene are DFQATT and SNEGSKA (reference sequence). The CDR3 sequence: CSARQSTYYEQYF. The CDR3 nucleotides read TGCAGTGCGAGACAGTCGACCTACTACGAGCAGTACTTC.

This clonotype occurred many times. The chain joins TRBV28 to TRBJ1-1; possible D gene TRBD1, 5 bases. Germline V CDR1 and CDR2: MDHEN, SYDVKM. The CDR3 length is 14 residues. V dropped 6 bases and J dropped 6 bases, with 17 bases sitting between them. The CDR3 nucleotides read TGTGCCAGCAGCCGCCGCGGGACGTGGGCTGAAGCTTTCTTT. The encoded protein is CASSRRGTWAEAFF. Based on the CDR3 plus reference TRBV28 and TRBJ1-1, the full variable domain is DVKVTQSSRYLVKRTGEKVFLECVQDMDHENMFWYRQDPGLGLRLIYFSYDVKMKEKGDIPEGYSVSREKKERFSLILESASTNQTSMYLCASSRRGTWAEAFFGQGTRLTVV.

This clonotype was seen many times. The V call is TRBV7-3, the J call TRBJ2-1, with 8 bases that match TRBD1. After removal of 3 bases from V and 8 bases from J, the junction contained 3 bases not matched to a gene. Germline V gives CDR1 SGHTA, CDR2 FQGTGA. The CDR3 runs to 13 residues. The CDR3: CASSLDRDDEQFF. CDR3 in DNA: TGTGCCAGCAGCTTGGACAGGGACGATGAGCAGTTCTTC.

Ten or more counts support this clonotype. The chain employs TRBV10-3 and TRBJ2-2; no clear D gene. V was pared by 3 bases and J by 3 bases, with 8 bases between. The V gene's germline CDR1 is ENHRY and CDR2 SYGVKD. This CDR3 has 14 residues. The CDR3 spells CAISDRRDTGELFF. The CDR3 DNA follows: TGTGCCATCAGTGACAGAAGGGACACCGGGGAGCTGTTTTTT.

This clonotype was seen a handful of times. This chain uses TRBV13 with TRBJ2-1, with 10 nucleotides matching TRBD1. This CDR3 region has 17 residues. V dropped 6 bases and J dropped 7; count of bases not matched to a gene: 15. CDR1 is PRHDT and CDR2 is FYEKMQ in the germline V gene (reference sequence). This chain's CDR3 is CASSPHQTGGASNEQFF. The CDR3, as DNA: TGTGCCAGCAGTCCGCACCAGACAGGGGGCGCTTCTAATGAGCAGTTCTTC.

This clonotype has a count of ten or more. The V gene is TRBV6-6, the J gene TRBJ1-1, with D possibly TRBD1 on 5 matching bases. The V end was cut by 6 bases, the J end by 0 bases, with 11 bases between. The CDR3 consists of 14 residues. Germline values: CDR1 MNHNY, CDR2 SVGAGI (reference sequence). The CDR3 DNA reads TGTGCCAGCAGCCAACAGGCCATGAACACTGAAGCTTTCTTT. The encoded protein is CASSQQAMNTEAFF.

This clonotype was counted ten times or more. The chain links TRBV7-9 to TRBJ2-1; TRBD1 matches at 7 bases. The CDR3 has 15 residues. CDR1 SEHNR and CDR2 FQNEAQ come from the germline V gene (reference sequence). V lost 5 bases and J lost 6; bases outside the gene matches: 10. As DNA, the CDR3 is TGTGCCAGCAGCCCCAGGTCAGGGGGTAGCAATGAGCAGTTCTTC. Protein sequence: CASSPRSGGSNEQFF.

This clonotype has only a few counts. The chain links TRBV20-1 to TRBJ1-2, with D maybe TRBD1 (5 bases). This CDR3 spans 10 amino acids. The V gene's germline CDR1 is DFQATT and CDR2 SNEGSKA (reference sequence). The V end lost 5 bases, the J end lost 10 bases, and 11 bases lay between the germline ends. This chain's CDR3 is CSAPTAHYTF. The CDR3 DNA reads as TGCAGTGCTCCGACAGCGCACTACACCTTC.

The table lists this clonotype with a few counts. The genes are TRBV11-2 and TRBJ1-3; maybe TRBD1 (6 bases). Trimming cost V 5 bases and J 0 bases, with 17 bases left between them. The length of the CDR3 is 17 residues. CDR1 and CDR2 from the germline V gene are SGHAT and FQNNGV. The CDR3 here is CASSPLDSSFSGNTIYF. CDR3 in DNA: TGTGCCAGCAGCCCCTTGGACAGTTCCTTCTCTGGAAACACCATATATTTT.

At least ten counts were recorded for this clonotype. This chain links TRBV18 with TRBJ2-3; D remains ambiguous. The V end was cut by 0 bases, the J end by 6 bases, with 10 bases between. CDR1 and CDR2 from the germline V gene are KGHSH and LQKENI. This CDR3 has 14 amino acids. CDR3 region: CASSPPLIRDTQYF. The CDR3 nucleotides are TGTGCCAGCTCACCACCCCTGATTCGCGATACGCAGTATTTT.

This clonotype was counted many times. This rearrangement joins TRBV11-3 to TRBJ1-1; TRBD1 matches at 7 bases. With 4 bases clipped from V and 1 base from J, the junction kept 9 bases outside the gene matches. This CDR3 is built from 16 residues. Germline V gene data show CDR1 as SGHNT and CDR2 as YENEEA. CDR3 nucleotides: TGTGCCAGCAGCTCGAGGACAGGTATGGGGAACACTGAAGCTTTCTTT. It is translated as CASSSRTGMGNTEAFF.

This clonotype occurred many times. The gene calls are TRBV6-2 or TRBV6-3 and TRBJ2-7; 7 bases are shared with TRBD1. The trim removed 5 bases at V and 6 bases at J, leaving 10 bases unmatched. This CDR3 is 14 amino acids long. The germline V gene has CDR1 MNHEY and CDR2 SVGEGT. CDR3 bases: TGTGCCAGCAGTCTCGGGACAGAGGTCTTCGAGCAGTACTTC. This sequence encodes CASSLGTEVFEQYF.

This clonotype was counted ten times or more. V is TRBV4-2 and J is TRBJ2-7, with D perhaps matching TRBD1 or TRBD2 (7 bases each). Trimming stripped 3 bases from V and 0 bases from J, with 12 bases between. Germline assignment: CDR1 LGHNA and CDR2 YNFKEQ. The CDR3 runs 15 residues. The CDR3 sequence is CASSQGGDSSYEQYF. In DNA, the CDR3 is TGTGCCAGCAGCCAGGGAGGGGACAGCTCCTACGAGCAGTACTTC.

This clonotype was seen repeatedly, ten times or more. The rearrangement uses TRBV20-1 and TRBJ2-7, with D perhaps matching TRBD2 (5 bases). Germline loops: CDR1 DFQATT, CDR2 SNEGSKA (reference sequence). V was trimmed by 3 bases and J by 0 bases, leaving 18 bases between them. The CDR3 runs to 16 residues. CDR3 amino acids: CSASFGIDGISYEQYV. CDR3 coding DNA: TGCAGTGCTAGCTTTGGGATCGACGGGATCTCCTACGAGCAGTACGTC.

This rearrangement joins TRBV4-3 to TRBJ1-5; D call uncertain. V was clipped by 0 bases and J by 6 bases, with 6 bases between them. Germline values: CDR1 LGHNA, CDR2 YSLEER. The CDR3 is made up of 13 amino acids. CDR3 DNA: TGCGCCAGCAGCCAAGACCTTCGTCAGCCCCAGCATTTT. This translates into CASSQDLRQPQHF.

In this sample, this clonotype turned up many times. The chain joins TRBV18 to TRBJ2-7; D is perhaps TRBD2 (6 bases). The CDR3 consists of 15 residues. CDR1 is KGHSH and CDR2 is LQKENI in the germline V gene. Between the trimmed V and J ends, which lost 1 base and 5 bases, there was a span of 15 bases. CDR3 region: CASSPLGGVGNEQYF. The CDR3 DNA is TGTGCCAGCTCACCACTTGGAGGGGTAGGGAACGAGCAGTACTTC.